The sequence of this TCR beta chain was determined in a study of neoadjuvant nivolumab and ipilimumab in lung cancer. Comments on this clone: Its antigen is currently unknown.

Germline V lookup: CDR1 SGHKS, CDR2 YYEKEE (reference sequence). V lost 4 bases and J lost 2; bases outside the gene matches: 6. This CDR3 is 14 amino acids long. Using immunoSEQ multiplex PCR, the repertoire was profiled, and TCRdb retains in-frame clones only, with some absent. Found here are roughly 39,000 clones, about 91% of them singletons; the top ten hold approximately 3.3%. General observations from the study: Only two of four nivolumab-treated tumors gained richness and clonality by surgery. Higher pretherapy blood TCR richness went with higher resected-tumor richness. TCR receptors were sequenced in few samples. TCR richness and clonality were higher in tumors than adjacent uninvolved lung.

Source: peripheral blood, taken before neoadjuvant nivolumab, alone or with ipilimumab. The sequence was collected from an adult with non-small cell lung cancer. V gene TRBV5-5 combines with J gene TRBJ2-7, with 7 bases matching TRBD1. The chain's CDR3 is CASSPSTGTYEQYF. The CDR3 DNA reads TGTGCCAGCAGCCCGTCGACAGGGACCTACGAGCAGTACTTC.